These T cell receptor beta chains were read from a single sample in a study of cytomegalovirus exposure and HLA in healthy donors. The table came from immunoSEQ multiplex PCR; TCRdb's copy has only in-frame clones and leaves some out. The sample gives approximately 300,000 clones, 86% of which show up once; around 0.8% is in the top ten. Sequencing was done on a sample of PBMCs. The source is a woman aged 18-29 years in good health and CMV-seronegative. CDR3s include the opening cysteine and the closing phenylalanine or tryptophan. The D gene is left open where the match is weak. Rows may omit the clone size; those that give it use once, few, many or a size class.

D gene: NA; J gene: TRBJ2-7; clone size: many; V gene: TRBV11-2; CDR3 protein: CASSSRDTQYEQYF; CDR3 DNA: TGTGCCAGCAGTTCAAGGGACACCCAATACGAGCAGTACTTC
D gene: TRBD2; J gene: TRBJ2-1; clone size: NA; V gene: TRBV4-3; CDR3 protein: CASSQEASGANEQFF; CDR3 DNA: TGCGCCAGCAGCCAAGAAGCTAGCGGGGCCAATGAGCAGTTCTTC
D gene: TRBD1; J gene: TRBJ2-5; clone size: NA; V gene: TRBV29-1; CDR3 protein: CSVGGQVIESHF; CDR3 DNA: TGCAGCGTTGGAGGACAGGTTATAGAGAGTCACTTC
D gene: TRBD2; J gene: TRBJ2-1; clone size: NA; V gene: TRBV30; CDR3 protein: CAWSAGGLAGTYNEQFF; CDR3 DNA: TGTGCCTGGAGTGCGGGGGGACTAGCGGGAACTTACAATGAGCAGTTCTTC
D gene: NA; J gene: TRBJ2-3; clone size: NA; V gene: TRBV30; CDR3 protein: CAWSDRADTQYF; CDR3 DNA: TGTGCCTGGAGTGACAGGGCAGATACGCAGTATTTT
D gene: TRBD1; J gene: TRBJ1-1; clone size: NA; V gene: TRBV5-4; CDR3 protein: CASSLAGTANTEAFF; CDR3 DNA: TGTGCCAGCAGCTTGGCCGGGACAGCGAACACTGAAGCTTTCTTT
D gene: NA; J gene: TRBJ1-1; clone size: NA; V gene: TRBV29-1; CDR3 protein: CSVDTGYTEAFF; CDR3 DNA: TGCAGCGTTGACACAGGGTACACTGAAGCTTTCTTT
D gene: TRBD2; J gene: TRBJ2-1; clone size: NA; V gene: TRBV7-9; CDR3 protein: CASSLLAGAFF; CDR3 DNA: TGTGCCAGCAGCTTACTAGCGGGAGCGTTCTTC
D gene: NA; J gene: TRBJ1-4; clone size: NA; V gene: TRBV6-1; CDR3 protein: CASSRLLANEKLFF; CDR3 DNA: TGTGCCAGCAGCCGACTGTTGGCTAATGAAAAACTGTTTTTT
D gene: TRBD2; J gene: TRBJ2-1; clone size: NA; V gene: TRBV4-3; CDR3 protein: CASSQEGSGRQFF; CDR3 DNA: TGCGCCAGCAGCCAAGAAGGTAGCGGGAGACAGTTCTTC
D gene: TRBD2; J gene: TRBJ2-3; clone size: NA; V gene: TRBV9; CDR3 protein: CASTRSGTSTDTQYF; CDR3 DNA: TGTGCCAGCACCCGTAGCGGGACTAGCACAGATACGCAGTATTTT
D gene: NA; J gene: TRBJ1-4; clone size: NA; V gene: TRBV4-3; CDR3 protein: CASSQGMTGGVEKLFF; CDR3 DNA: TGCGCCAGCAGCCAGGGTATGACAGGCGGAGTCGAAAAACTGTTTTTT
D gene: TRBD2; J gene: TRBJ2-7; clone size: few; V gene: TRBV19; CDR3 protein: CASSTPTSGSLYEQYF; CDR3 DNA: TGTGCCAGTAGTACCCCGACTAGCGGGAGTTTATACGAGCAGTACTTC
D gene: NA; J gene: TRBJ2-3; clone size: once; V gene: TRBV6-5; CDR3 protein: CASSYWQSTDTQYF; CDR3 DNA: TGTGCCAGCAGTTACTGGCAGTCCACAGATACGCAGTATTTT
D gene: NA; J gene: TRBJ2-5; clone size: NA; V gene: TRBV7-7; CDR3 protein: CASSLLKSEQETQYF; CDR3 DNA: TGTGCTAGCAGCTTATTGAAGAGTGAACAAGAGACCCAGTACTTC
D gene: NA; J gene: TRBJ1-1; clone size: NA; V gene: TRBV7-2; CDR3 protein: CASSLVRGNTEAFF; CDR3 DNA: TGTGCCAGCAGCTTAGTTAGGGGGAACACTGAAGCTTTCTTT
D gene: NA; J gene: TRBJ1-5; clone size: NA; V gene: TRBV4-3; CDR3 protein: CASSQDAVGYQPQHF; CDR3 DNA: TGCGCCAGCAGCCAAGATGCGGTTGGTTATCAGCCCCAGCATTTT
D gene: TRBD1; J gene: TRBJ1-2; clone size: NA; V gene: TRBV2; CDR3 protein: CASSPGQGNYGYTF; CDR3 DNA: TGTGCCAGCAGCCCGGGACAGGGTAACTATGGCTACACCTTC
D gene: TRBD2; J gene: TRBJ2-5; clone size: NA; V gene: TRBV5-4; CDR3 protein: CASSFWEGKTQYF; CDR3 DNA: TGTGCCAGCAGCTTCTGGGAGGGAAAGACCCAGTACTTC
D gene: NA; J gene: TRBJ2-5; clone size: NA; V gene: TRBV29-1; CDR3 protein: CSVDREDLGETQYF; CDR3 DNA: TGCAGCGTTGACAGGGAGGATTTGGGAGAGACCCAGTACTTC
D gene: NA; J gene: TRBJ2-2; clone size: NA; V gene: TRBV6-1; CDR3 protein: CAGRQVPGELFF; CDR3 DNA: TGTGCCGGAAGACAGGTTCCCGGGGAGCTGTTTTTT
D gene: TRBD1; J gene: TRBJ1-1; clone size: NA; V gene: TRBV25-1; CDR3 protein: CASSERQGTEAFF; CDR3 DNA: TGTGCCAGCAGTGAGAGACAGGGCACTGAAGCTTTCTTT
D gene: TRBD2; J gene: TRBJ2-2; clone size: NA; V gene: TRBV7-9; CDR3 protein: CASSPGGESGELFF; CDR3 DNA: TGTGCCAGCAGCCCTGGGGGGGAATCCGGGGAGCTGTTTTTT
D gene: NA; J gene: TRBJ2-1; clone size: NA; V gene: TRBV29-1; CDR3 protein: CSVHRVTNEQFF; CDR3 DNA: TGCAGCGTTCACAGAGTTACTAATGAGCAGTTCTTC
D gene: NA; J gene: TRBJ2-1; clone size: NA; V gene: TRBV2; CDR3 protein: CASTFDQVLYNEQFF; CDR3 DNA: TGTGCCAGCACCTTCGACCAGGTCCTATACAATGAGCAGTTCTTC
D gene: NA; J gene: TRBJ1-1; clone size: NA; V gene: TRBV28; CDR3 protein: CASSFSQGNTEAFF; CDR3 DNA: TGTGCCAGCAGTTTTAGCCAGGGGAACACTGAAGCTTTCTTT
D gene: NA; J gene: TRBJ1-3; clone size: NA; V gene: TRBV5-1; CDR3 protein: CASSRDNLPGNTIYF; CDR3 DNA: TGCGCCAGCAGCCGGGATAACCTCCCTGGAAACACCATATATTTT
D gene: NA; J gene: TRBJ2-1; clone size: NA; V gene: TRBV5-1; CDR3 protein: CASSLATAAGAFNEQFF; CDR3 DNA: TGCGCCAGCAGCTTGGCCACAGCGGCGGGGGCATTCAATGAGCAGTTCTTC
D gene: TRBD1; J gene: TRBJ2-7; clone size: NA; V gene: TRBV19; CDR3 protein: CASRPGTGGYEQYF; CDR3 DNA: TGTGCCAGTAGGCCCGGGACAGGGGGCTACGAGCAGTACTTC
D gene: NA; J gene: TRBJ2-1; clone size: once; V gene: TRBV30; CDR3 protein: CAWYRTSHAGYGYNEQFF; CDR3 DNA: TGTGCCTGGTACCGCACTAGCCACGCGGGGTACGGGTACAATGAGCAGTTCTTC
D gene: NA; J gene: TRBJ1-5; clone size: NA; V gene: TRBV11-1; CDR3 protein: CASSQGSGDQPQHF; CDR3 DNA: TGTGCCAGCAGCCAGGGGAGCGGGGATCAGCCCCAGCATTTT
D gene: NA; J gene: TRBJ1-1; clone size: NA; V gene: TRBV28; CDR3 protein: CASSDPGTKNTEAFF; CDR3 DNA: TGTGCCAGCAGCGATCCCGGGACAAAAAACACTGAAGCTTTCTTT
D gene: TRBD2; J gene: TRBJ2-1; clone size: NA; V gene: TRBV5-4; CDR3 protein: CASRMTSGNSYNEQFF; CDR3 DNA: TGTGCCAGCAGGATGACTAGCGGGAACTCCTACAATGAGCAGTTCTTC
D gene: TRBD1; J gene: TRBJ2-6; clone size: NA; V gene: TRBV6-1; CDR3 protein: CASSAQGALLAGANVLTF; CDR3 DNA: TGTGCCAGCAGTGCTCAGGGGGCACTCCTGGCTGGGGCCAACGTCCTGACTTTC
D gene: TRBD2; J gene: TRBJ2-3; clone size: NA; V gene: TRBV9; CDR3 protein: CASSVGLAGGYTDTQYF; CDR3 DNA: TGTGCCAGCAGCGTAGGGCTAGCGGGGGGATACACAGATACGCAGTATTTT
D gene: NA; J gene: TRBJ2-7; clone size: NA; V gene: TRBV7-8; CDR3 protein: CASSPHPGGEQYF; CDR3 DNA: TGTGCCAGCAGCCCACACCCTGGCGGCGAGCAGTACTTC
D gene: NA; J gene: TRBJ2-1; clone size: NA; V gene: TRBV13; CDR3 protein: CASSLQAGVYNEQFF; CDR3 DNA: TGTGCCAGCAGCTTACAGGCAGGGGTCTACAATGAGCAGTTCTTC
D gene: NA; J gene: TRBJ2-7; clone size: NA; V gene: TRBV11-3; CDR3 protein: CASSLEPLAQQYF; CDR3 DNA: TGTGCCAGCAGCTTAGAACCGCTAGCTCAGCAGTACTTC
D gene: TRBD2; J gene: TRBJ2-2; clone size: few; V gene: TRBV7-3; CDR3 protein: CASSLLVAGVDGELFF; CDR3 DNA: TGTGCCAGCAGCTTACTGGTAGCGGGAGTTGACGGGGAGCTGTTTTTT
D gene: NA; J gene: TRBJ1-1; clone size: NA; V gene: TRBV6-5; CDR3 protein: CASSYSHPGNTEAFF; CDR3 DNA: TGTGCCAGCAGTTACTCGCACCCAGGGAACACTGAAGCTTTCTTT
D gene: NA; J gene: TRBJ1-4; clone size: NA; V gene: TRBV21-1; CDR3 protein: CASSVPLQGRNEKLFF; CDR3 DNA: TGTGCCAGCAGCGTTCCCCTCCAGGGCCGTAATGAAAAACTGTTTTTT
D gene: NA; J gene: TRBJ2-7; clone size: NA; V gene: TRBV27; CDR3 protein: CASSLAGPYYEQYF; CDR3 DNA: TGTGCCAGCAGTTTAGCAGGGCCCTACTACGAGCAGTACTTC
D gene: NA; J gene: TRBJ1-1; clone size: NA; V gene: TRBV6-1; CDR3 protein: CASSGPRNEVNTEAFF; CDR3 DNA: TGTGCCAGCAGTGGGCCCCGGAACGAGGTGAACACTGAAGCTTTCTTT
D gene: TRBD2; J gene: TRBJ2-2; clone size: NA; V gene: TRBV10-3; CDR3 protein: CAERETTSGELFF; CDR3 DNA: TGTGCCGAGCGGGAGACGACATCCGGGGAGCTGTTTTTT
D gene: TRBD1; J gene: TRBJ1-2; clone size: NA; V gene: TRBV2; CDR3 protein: CASSEEGAQGYTF; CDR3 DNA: TGTGCCAGCAGTGAAGAGGGGGCGCAGGGCTACACCTTC
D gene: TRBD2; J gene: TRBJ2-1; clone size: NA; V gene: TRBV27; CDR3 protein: CASSPWTSGYSSNEQFF; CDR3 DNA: TGTGCCAGCAGTCCATGGACTAGCGGGTACTCGTCCAATGAGCAGTTCTTC
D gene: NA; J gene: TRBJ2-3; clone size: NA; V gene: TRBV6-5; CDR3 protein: CASSYGVPGDTQYF; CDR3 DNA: TGTGCCAGCAGTTATGGGGTACCAGGGGATACGCAGTATTTT
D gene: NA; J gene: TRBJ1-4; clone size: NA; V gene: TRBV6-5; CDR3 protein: CASSYSDSAREKLFF; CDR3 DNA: TGTGCCAGCAGTTACTCGGATTCAGCGCGCGAAAAACTGTTTTTT
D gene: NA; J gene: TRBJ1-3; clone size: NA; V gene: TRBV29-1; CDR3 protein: CSVGGGGGNTIYF; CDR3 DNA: TGCAGCGTTGGGGGGGGCGGAGGAAACACCATATATTTT